The T cell receptor beta chain under discussion was sequenced for a study of beta chain features in type 1 diabetes (dated by TCRdb to about 2018). Context from the whole study: No differences in mean age, gender distribution, total cell number or subset yield were found between patients and healthy donors. A total of approximately 100,000,000 sorted cells were examined across all samples, and the number of cells per subset was strongly correlated with RNA yield. The study compared TCRB repertoires of sorted circulating CD4+ T cell subsets between recently diagnosed type 1 diabetes patients and matched healthy donors. Naive and central memory subsets were obtained from all 30 or so donors, but regulatory and stem cell-like memory subsets were isolated from only 8 patients and about 8 healthy donors. Findings and caveats that apply to the study as a whole: Because cDNA was sequenced instead of genomic DNA, highly expressing activated cells could be over-represented, though the groups showed no difference in activation or CD3 levels. The naive, central memory and regulatory TCRB repertoires appeared to resemble one another more closely among patients than among healthy donors. PCR may preferentially amplify shorter templates, but because patient and control samples were amplified and corrected together, any resulting skew would affect both groups equally. A moderate but significant shortening of TCRB CDR3 length was observed in type 1 diabetes patients in all four CD4+ subsets. HLA sub-analyses involved small numbers of individuals, so any influence of HLA type on TCRB rearrangement remained unresolved. Fewer insertions and more nucleotide deletions at VDJ recombination sites were observed in patients with type 1 diabetes, implying thymic rearrangement abnormalities.

As concerns this clone: Its antigen target is currently unknown. Within one base of it there is no much larger clone, and no base qualities were kept.

All of the isolated RNA was reverse transcribed with the High Capacity cDNA Reverse Transcription Kit, so expressed TCRB transcripts were sequenced. Deep immunoSEQ sequencing was applied to naive, central memory and regulatory T cell samples, giving an average of around 4 million total reads per sample. After sorted cells were lysed in RLT buffer, RNA was extracted with DNase-treated RNeasy Micro or Mini kits, with the choice depending on cell number. Each cell subset was processed separately to prevent cross-contamination, with patient and healthy donor samples processed together. TCRB sequences were amplified from cDNA with the immunoSEQ multiplex PCR, producing 87-bp fragments spanning the CDR3 region. Amplicons were sequenced on the Illumina HiSeq platform. Under the source paper's analysis protocol: PCR bias was corrected computationally using synthetic template baselines, and reads within Hamming distance 2 were collapsed, with unmergeable singletons discarded. Reads were aligned to IMGT to assign V, D and J genes, CDR3 length, and insertions or deletions at six rearrangement sites. Clonotype counts were normalized to sorted cell number within each subset before computing true diversity and Gini coefficients with the tcR R package. The overlap coefficient, calculated on TCRB nucleotide sequences, was used to quantify repertoire sharing. As a proxy for the pre-selection repertoire, out-of-frame TCRB sequences from naive cells were analyzed. The table comes from immuneACCESS by way of TCRdb, which keeps in-frame sequences with V and J called. Part of the clones is missing from these tables; in studies checked, under half for an unresolved V gene and the rest for unknown reasons. D and trimming come from the DNA, and the V and J calls and clone size come from that table. Across this sample there are 200,000 to 300,000 clones, with around 68% seen only once. Approximately 0.05% of the sample is taken by the ten largest.

A single peripheral blood draw of about 116 mL on average was collected from each donor into heparinised tubes. A BD FACSAria II and a panel including CD45RO, CCR7, CD25, CD127, CD95 and CD27 were used to sort naive, central memory, regulatory and stem cell-like memory CD4+ T cells. All sorted populations exceeded 95% purity. PBMCs were separated immediately by Lymphoprep density gradient centrifugation and were stained directly, without being cultured. Samples were stained and sorted in pairs, with one healthy donor and one patient per experiment, so that batch effects were minimized. From the cysteine through the phenylalanine, the CDR3 covers 13 amino acids. Only the CDR3 portion is preserved as DNA: 39 bases, with reading frame beginning at the first base. From the germline V gene, CDR1 is SQVTM and CDR2 is ANQGSEA. Clipping removes 3 bases from V and 1 base from J, with 1 as the unmatched junction base count.

The sequence derives from a man aged 25-40 years in good health. The material sequenced was naive CD4+ T cells from blood. The label giving this sample's cell subset or site can be read as: true naive CD4+ T cells. This chain joins TRBV29-1 to TRBJ1-1, with 8 middle bases fitting TRBD1. CDR3 sequence: CSVEGQENTEAFF. The DNA sequence reads TGCAGCGTTGAGGGACAGGAGAACACTGAAGCTTTCTTT.